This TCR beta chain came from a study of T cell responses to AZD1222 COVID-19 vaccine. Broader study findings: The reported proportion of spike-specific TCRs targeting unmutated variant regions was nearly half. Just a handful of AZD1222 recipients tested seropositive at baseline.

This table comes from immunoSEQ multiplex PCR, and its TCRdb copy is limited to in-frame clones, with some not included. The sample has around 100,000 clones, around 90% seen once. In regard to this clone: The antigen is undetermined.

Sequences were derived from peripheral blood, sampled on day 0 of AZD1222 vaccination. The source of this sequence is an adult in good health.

CDR3 bases: TGTGCCAGCAGCCCCCGGACAGCCGACACCGGGGAGCTGTTTTTT. It translates to CASSPRTADTGELFF. The chain uses TRBV7-2 and TRBJ2-2; D possibly corresponds to TRBD1 (6 bases). Germline V gives CDR1 SGHTA, CDR2 FQGNSA. V was cut by 5 bases and J by 3 bases, with 13 bases left in between. The CDR3 has 15 residues.